The 6 T cell receptor beta chains reported below all come from one sample, sequenced in a study of PD-L1 blockade in urothelial cancer. TCRdb's table, derived via immunoSEQ multiplex PCR, lists solely in-frame clones and lacks some. The sample yields approximately 52,000 clones, 60% to 85% seen once. Sequenced material: PBMCs, taken around atezolizumab (anti-PD-L1) treatment. These receptor sequences come from a man in his sixties or seventies with urothelial cancer.

V is TRBV4-3 and J is TRBJ1-5; 7 nucleotides align to TRBD1. V lost 4 bases, J lost 7 bases, and 7 bases stayed unmatched. The CDR3 length is 14 residues. The germline CDR1 and CDR2 sequences are LGHNA and YSLEER. CDR3 residues: CASSRQGEAQPQHF. CDR3 DNA: TGCGCCAGCAGCCGCCAGGGGGAGGCCCAGCCCCAGCATTTT.

The chain employs TRBV7-2 and TRBJ2-1, with 8 bases aligning to TRBD1. The V and J ends lost 4 bases and 10 bases, in that order; junction bases with no gene match: 9. CDR3 length: 14 residues. Germline lookup yields CDR1 SGHTA and CDR2 FQGNSA. The CDR3 region is CASSSLTGVGEQFF. CDR3 nucleotides: TGTGCCAGCAGCTCCCTGACAGGGGTAGGAGAGCAGTTCTTC.

The chain employs TRBV28 and TRBJ2-7; D gene uncertain. The CDR3 covers 12 residues. Per the germline V gene, CDR1 is MDHEN and CDR2 is SYDVKM. Trimming took 7 bases from V and 3 from J, leaving 10 bases between them. CDR3 sequence (DNA): TGTGCCAGCAAAACCAGGCGCTACGAGCAGTACTTC. Its translation is CASKTRRYEQYF. Supplemented by reference TRBV28 and TRBJ2-7, the full variable domain reads DVKVTQSSRYLVKRTGEKVFLECVQDMDHENMFWYRQDPGLGLRLIYFSYDVKMKEKGDIPEGYSVSREKKERFSLILESASTNQTSMYLCASKTRRYEQYFGPGTRLTVT.

The V gene is TRBV6-4, the J gene TRBJ2-1; 7 nucleotides align to TRBD2. The length of the CDR3 is 13 residues. CDR1 is MRHNA, CDR2 SNTAGT, per germline. The V gene end was trimmed by 0 bases and the J gene end by 10 bases; junction bases not matched to a gene: 3. DNA for the CDR3: TGTGCCAGCAGTGACTCCCGAGCGGGGGAGCAGTTCTTC. This translates into CASSDSRAGEQFF.

The chain couples TRBV19 to TRBJ2-5; 9 bases are shared with TRBD1. J gave up 4 bases and V 4 bases, and 7 bases lay outside the gene matches. The CDR3 runs to 15 residues. CDR1 LNHDA and CDR2 SQIVND come from the germline V gene (reference sequence). CDR3 sequence reads: CASSRSGTGRETQYF. The CDR3 region has the DNA TGTGCCAGTAGTAGGTCCGGGACAGGGAGAGAGACCCAGTACTTC. The full variable domain, with the rest looked up from reference TRBV19 and TRBJ2-5, is DGGITQSPKYLFRKEGQNVTLSCEQNLNHDAMYWYRQDPGQGLRLIYYSQIVNDFQKGDIAEGYSVSREKKESFPLTVTSAQKNPTAFYLCASSRSGTGRETQYFGPGTRLLVL.

This clone was seen once. This chain connects TRBV11-3 to TRBJ2-1; 10 nucleotides line up with TRBD1. The V and J ends lost 5 bases and 8 bases, in that order; junction bases with no gene match: 9. The CDR3 length is 15 residues. The germline V gene encodes CDR1 SGHNT and CDR2 YENEEA. Written as DNA, the CDR3 is TGTGCCAGCAGCAACCGGGACAGGGGTAGCGATGAGCAGTTCTTC. Translated: CASSNRDRGSDEQFF.